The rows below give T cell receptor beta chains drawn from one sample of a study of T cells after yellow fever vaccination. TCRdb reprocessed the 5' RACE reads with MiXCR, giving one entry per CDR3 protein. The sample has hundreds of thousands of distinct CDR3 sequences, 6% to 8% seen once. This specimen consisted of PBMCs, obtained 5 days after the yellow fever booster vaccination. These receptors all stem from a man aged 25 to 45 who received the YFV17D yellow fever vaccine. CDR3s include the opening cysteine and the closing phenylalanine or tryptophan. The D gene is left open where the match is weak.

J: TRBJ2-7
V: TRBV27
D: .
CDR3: CASSLTGYYEQYF

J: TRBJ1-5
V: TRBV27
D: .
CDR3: CASSLSGYSNQPQHF

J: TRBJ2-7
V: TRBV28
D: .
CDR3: CASSFGGPAYEQYF

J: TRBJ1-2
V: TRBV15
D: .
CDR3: CATSRERGSYGYTF

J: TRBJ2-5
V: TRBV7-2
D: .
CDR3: CASRLDYYTETQYF

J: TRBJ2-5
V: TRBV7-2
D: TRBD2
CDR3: CASSFSGGSQETQYF

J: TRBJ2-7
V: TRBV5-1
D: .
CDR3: CASSLTETYEQYF

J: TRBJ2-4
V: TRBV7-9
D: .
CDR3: CASSSSEITIQYF

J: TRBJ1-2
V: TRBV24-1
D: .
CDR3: CATSHGQSGYTF

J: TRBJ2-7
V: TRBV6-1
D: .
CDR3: CASRKSQGSYEQYF

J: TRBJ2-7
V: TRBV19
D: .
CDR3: CASSDGGTVSYEQYF

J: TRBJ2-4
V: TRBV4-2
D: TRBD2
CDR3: CASTPEGLAGVGGAKNIQYF

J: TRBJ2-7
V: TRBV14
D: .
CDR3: CASSRSWGNEQYF

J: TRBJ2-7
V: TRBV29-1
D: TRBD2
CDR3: CSVWTSGSSEQYF

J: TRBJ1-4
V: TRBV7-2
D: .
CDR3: CASSLQTLGEKLFF

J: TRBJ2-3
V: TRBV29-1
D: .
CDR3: CSAGTGSGRTDTQYF

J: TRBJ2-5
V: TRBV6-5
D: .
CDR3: CASSSREQETQYF

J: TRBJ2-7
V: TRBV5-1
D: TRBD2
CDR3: CASSGSGAGVREQYF

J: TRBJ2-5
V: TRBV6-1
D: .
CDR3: CASNVGGGGQETQYF

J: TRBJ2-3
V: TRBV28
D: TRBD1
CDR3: CASSLDRGTDTQYF

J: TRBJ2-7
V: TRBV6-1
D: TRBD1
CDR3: CASRRGTGGYEQYF

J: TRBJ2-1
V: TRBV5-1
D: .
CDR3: CASSLGAGQYEQFF

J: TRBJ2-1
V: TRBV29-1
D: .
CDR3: CSVERSRGHTGEQFF

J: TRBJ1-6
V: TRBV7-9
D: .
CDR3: CASSSGQSHSPLHF

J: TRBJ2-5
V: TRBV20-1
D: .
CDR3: CSAHQGGETQYF

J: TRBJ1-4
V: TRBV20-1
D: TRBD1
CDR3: CSARPGQLNEKLFF

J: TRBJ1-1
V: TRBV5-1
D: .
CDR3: CASSLIGGNTEAFF

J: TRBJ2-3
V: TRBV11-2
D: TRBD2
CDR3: CASSLVFGGSRADTQYF

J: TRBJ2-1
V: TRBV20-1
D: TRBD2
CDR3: CSAGGLGNNEQFF

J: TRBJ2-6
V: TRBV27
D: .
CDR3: CASREMGGANVLTF

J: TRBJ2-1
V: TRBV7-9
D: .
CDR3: CASSFETHEQFF

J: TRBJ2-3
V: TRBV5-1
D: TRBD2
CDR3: CASSLPRAGGSTDTQYF

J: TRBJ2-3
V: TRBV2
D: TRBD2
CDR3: CTFSLGGTSGVRADTQYF

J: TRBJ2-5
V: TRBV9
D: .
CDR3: CASSVDQGLQGETQYF

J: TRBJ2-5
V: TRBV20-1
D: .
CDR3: CSARDNGQETQYF

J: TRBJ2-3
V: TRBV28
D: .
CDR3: CASILAAGSTDTQYF

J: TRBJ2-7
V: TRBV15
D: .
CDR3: CATSRDRYGGTEQYF

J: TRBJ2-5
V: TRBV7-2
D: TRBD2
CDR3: CASSTLAGVGETQYF

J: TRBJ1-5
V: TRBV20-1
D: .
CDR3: CSARKASNQPQHF

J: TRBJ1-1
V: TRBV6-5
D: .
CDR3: CASSYSSITGRDTEAFF

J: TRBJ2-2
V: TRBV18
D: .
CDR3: CASSPRGLGNTGELFF

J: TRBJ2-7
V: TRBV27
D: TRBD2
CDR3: CASGTSGAGEQYF

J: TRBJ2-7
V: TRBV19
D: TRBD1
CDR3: CASTDVGTGGRYEQYF

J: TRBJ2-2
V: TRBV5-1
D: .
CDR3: CASSLGSYSNTGELFF

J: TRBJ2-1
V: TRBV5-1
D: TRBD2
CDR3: CASSGSGRSYNEQFF

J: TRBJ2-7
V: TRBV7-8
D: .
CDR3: CASSQFSYEQYF